The 22 T cell receptor beta chains below all came from one sample that was sequenced in a study of cytomegalovirus exposure and HLA in healthy donors. Primers for the PCR totalled 60 Vbeta and 13 Jbeta. Produced via immunoSEQ multiplex PCR; TCRdb's table is partial and in-frame only. There are about 110,000 clones in the sample; roughly 87% occur only once, and roughly 2.6% lies in the top ten. Sequencing was carried out using PBMCs. These receptors came from a man aged 25-40 years in good health and CMV-seropositive.

This chain uses TRBV19 with TRBJ1-1, with 7 bases identical to TRBD1. V shed 7 bases and J 7 bases; nucleotides not matched to a gene: 9. The CDR3 loop spans 13 amino acids. Germline CDR1 is LNHDA and CDR2 is SQIVND (reference sequence). The CDR3 sequence: CASTHPGQSEAFF. The CDR3 DNA is TGTGCCAGTACCCATCCGGGACAGAGTGAAGCTTTCTTT.

This chain connects TRBV29-1 to TRBJ1-2, with 7 positions matching TRBD1. Per germline, CDR1 SQVTM and CDR2 ANQGSEA. The CDR3 runs to 14 residues. J gave up 1 base and V 7 bases, and 9 bases lay outside the gene matches. CDR3 bases: TGCAGCGGAGTGGACAGGAATAATAACTATGGCTACACCTTC. Translated, it gives CSGVDRNNNYGYTF.

The chain has TRBV5-4 and TRBJ2-1; 11 positions match TRBD1. Trimming took 5 bases from V and 8 from J; bases not matched to a gene: 6. CDR3 length equals 14 residues. In germline, CDR1 is SGHNT, CDR2 YYREEE (reference sequence). DNA for the CDR3: TGTGCCAGCAGAGGACAGGGGGCGGGGGATGAGCAGTTCTTC. Its translation is CASRGQGAGDEQFF.

The V and J genes are TRBV6-5 and TRBJ1-2, with D possibly matching TRBD1 (5 bases). The CDR3 is made up of 15 amino acids. V was pared by 5 bases and J by 3 bases, with 16 bases between. Germline loops: CDR1 MNHEY, CDR2 SVGAGI. Here the CDR3 reads CASSAVWGGDYGYTF. The CDR3 coding sequence is TGTGCCAGCAGTGCTGTATGGGGGGGGGACTATGGCTACACCTTC.

The CDR3 region has the DNA TGTGCCAGCAGCGTGCGACAGGACGGGGCCAACGTCCTGACTTTC. Translation gives CASSVRQDGANVLTF. The genes are TRBV9 and TRBJ2-6, with a tentative D call TRBD1 (6 bases). Germline-derived CDR1 and CDR2 are SGDLS and YYNGEE. The CDR3 is 15 amino acids. V was trimmed by 2 bases and J by 4 bases, leaving 10 bases between them.

V is TRBV6-1 and J is TRBJ2-7; 8 positions match TRBD2. The ends lost 5 bases at V and 6 bases at J; junction bases unmatched: 12. Germline assignment: CDR1 MNHNS and CDR2 SASEGT. This CDR3 is 15 amino acids long. The chain's CDR3 is CASSPSDGGAGEQYF. CDR3 coding DNA: TGTGCCAGCAGTCCCTCGGACGGGGGGGCCGGCGAGCAGTACTTC.

V is TRBV5-1 and J is TRBJ1-2; D ambiguous. The CDR3 covers 14 residues. Germline assignment: CDR1 SGHRS and CDR2 YFSETQ. The ends were cut back, 0 bases at V and 2 bases at J, with 8 bases in the middle. CDR3 nucleotides: TGCGCCAGCAGCTTGGACAGCACAAACTATGGCTACACCTTC. Translated: CASSLDSTNYGYTF.

This clone was observed a single time. The genes are TRBV7-8 and TRBJ2-7; 7 bases map to TRBD1. V lost 4 bases and J lost 3; bases outside the gene matches: 9. CDR1 and CDR2 from the germline V gene are SGHVS and FQNEAQ. This CDR3 is 15 amino acids long. The CDR3 protein is CASSYGVSGGYEQYF. The CDR3, as DNA: TGTGCCAGCAGCTATGGTGTATCAGGGGGCTACGAGCAGTACTTC.

The rearrangement joins TRBV4-2 to TRBJ1-4; a weak D match, TRBD1 (6 bases). The V gene's germline CDR1 is LGHNA and CDR2 YNFKEQ. V was cut by 4 bases and J by 5 bases, with 14 bases left in between. The CDR3 runs 15 residues. CDR3 protein: CASSPPDSMNEKLFF. The CDR3 DNA reads TGTGCCAGCAGCCCGCCGGACAGCATGAATGAAAAACTGTTTTTT.

Only one count was recorded for this clone. This rearrangement joins TRBV29-1 to TRBJ2-4; D is possibly TRBD2 (6 bases). The CDR3 length is 13 residues. Looked up from germline, CDR1 is SQVTM and CDR2 is ANQGSEA. Trimming removed 4 bases from V and 0 bases from J, with 7 bases in between. In DNA form, the CDR3 reads TGCAGCGTTGTGGGGGGAGCCAAAAACATTCAGTACTTC. Its translation is CSVVGGAKNIQYF.

V usage is TRBV5-1 and J usage is TRBJ2-7, with 14 bases identical to TRBD2. The CDR3 is 17 residues long. CDR1 and CDR2 (germline): SGHRS, YFSETQ. The V segment lost 4 bases and the J segment 0 bases; nucleotides outside the gene matches: 6. The DNA of the CDR3 is TGCGCCAGCAGCCCTGGACTAGCGGGGGGTAGCTCCTACGAGCAGTACTTC. Protein product: CASSPGLAGGSSYEQYF.

This chain joins TRBV9 and TRBJ2-1, with 7 bases matching TRBD1. CDR1 is SGDLS, CDR2 YYNGEE, per germline. V lost 6 bases and J lost 7; bases outside the gene matches: 10. This CDR3 spans 14 amino acids. The CDR3: CASNQGQVGNEQFF. In DNA form, the CDR3 reads TGTGCCAGCAACCAAGGACAGGTGGGGAATGAGCAGTTCTTC.

The genes are TRBV7-2 and TRBJ1-1; TRBD1 is a possible D gene (5 bases). The CDR3 spans 16 residues. Trimming took 5 bases from V and 4 from J, leaving 20 bases between them. Germline CDR1 and CDR2: SGHTA and FQGNSA. The chain's CDR3 is CASSPVRAGVGTEAFF. The CDR3 DNA sequence: TGTGCCAGCAGCCCAGTTCGCGCGGGGGTCGGCACTGAAGCTTTCTTT.

The V and J genes are TRBV30 and TRBJ1-2, with a possible D match to TRBD1 (6 bases). This CDR3 spans 13 amino acids. CDR1 and CDR2 from the germline V gene are GTSNPN and SVGIG (reference sequence). Trimming cost V 3 bases and J 5 bases, with 13 bases left between them. The CDR3 DNA reads TGTGCCTGGAGGACAGGAGGCGGATATGGCTACACCTTC. It yields the protein CAWRTGGGYGYTF.

The J gene is TRBJ1-1, the V gene TRBV5-5; 7 bases agree with TRBD1. V gave up 3 bases and J gave up 1 base; unmatched junction bases: 6. Looked up from germline, CDR1 is SGHKS and CDR2 is YYEKEE (reference sequence). The CDR3 has 15 residues. The DNA of the CDR3 is TGTGCCAGCAGCTCTGAGACAGGGAAGAACACTGAAGCTTTCTTT. This gives the protein CASSSETGKNTEAFF. The full variable domain, its missing parts supplied by reference TRBV5-5 and TRBJ1-1, is DAGVTQSPTHLIKTRGQQVTLRCSPISGHKSVSWYQQVLGQGPQFIFQYYEKEERGRGNFPDRFSARQFPNYSSELNVNALLLGDSALYLCASSSETGKNTEAFFGQGTRLTVV.

This chain connects TRBV6-4 to TRBJ1-2, with D maybe TRBD1 (5 bases). Germline values: CDR1 MRHNA, CDR2 SNTAGT. Trimming took off 2 bases at V and 4 bases at J, with 8 bases between the two ends. This CDR3 comprises 13 residues. In nucleotides, the CDR3 is TGTGCCAGCAGTGACGGGGGGATCTATGGCTACACCTTC. It yields the protein CASSDGGIYGYTF.

The chain uses TRBV10-1 and TRBJ2-7, with D perhaps TRBD2 (5 bases). Germline V CDR1 and CDR2: WNHNN, SYGVQD (reference sequence). Trimming took 2 bases from V and 5 from J, leaving 10 bases between them. This CDR3 region has 13 residues. CDR3 loop: CASSEPGINEQYF. CDR3 DNA: TGCGCCAGCAGTGAGCCGGGGATCAACGAGCAGTACTTC.

This clone was found a few times. At one end the junction does not follow the germline gene, possibly because of a read error. The chain's CDR3 is CASSGGTAGANGLTF. The CDR3 DNA reads TGTGCCAGCAGTGGAGGGACAGCTGGGGCCAACGGCCTGACTTTC. The V call is TRBV7-9, the J call TRBJ2-6; D is possibly TRBD1 (7 bases). CDR1 is SEHNR, CDR2 FQNEAQ, per germline (reference sequence). The CDR3 length is 15 residues.

The chain employs TRBV19 and TRBJ2-1; tentatively, D is TRBD1 (6 bases). V was trimmed by 3 bases and J by 10 bases, leaving 10 bases between them. CDR1 LNHDA and CDR2 SQIVND come from the germline V gene (reference sequence). CDR3 length equals 12 residues. CDR3 amino acids: CASSIIGGEQFF. CDR3 in DNA: TGTGCCAGTAGTATCATAGGGGGAGAGCAGTTCTTC.

The rearrangement uses TRBV5-4 and TRBJ2-2, with 7 bases fitting TRBD1. Germline CDR1 and CDR2: SGHNT and YYREEE (reference sequence). V was clipped by 0 bases and J by 4 bases; unmatched bases: 0. The CDR3 is made up of 14 amino acids. The CDR3 here is CASSLGQGTGELFF. The CDR3 bases are TGTGCCAGCAGCTTGGGACAGGGCACCGGGGAGCTGTTTTTT. Combining the CDR3 with reference TRBV5-4 and TRBJ2-2 gives the whole variable domain ETGVTQSPTHLIKTRGQQVTLRCSSQSGHNTVSWYQQALGQGPQFIFQYYREEENGRGNFPPRFSGLQFPNYSSELNVNALELDDSALYLCASSLGQGTGELFFGEGSRLTVL.

This clone was detected only once. The CDR3 nucleotides are TGTGCCAGTAGTAGAACAGGCACGAACACCGGGGAGCTGTTTTTT. Translated: CASSRTGTNTGELFF. V gene TRBV19 combines with J gene TRBJ2-2, with D perhaps TRBD1 (5 bases). The CDR3 runs 15 residues. Per germline, CDR1 LNHDA and CDR2 SQIVND (reference sequence). V was shortened by 4 bases and J by 0 bases, with 9 bases between the two germline ends.

The chain is built from TRBV18 and TRBJ1-1; 7 bases line up with TRBD1. This CDR3 region has 17 residues. Germline CDR1 reads KGHSH; CDR2 reads LQKENI. J gave up 3 bases and V 2 bases, and 12 bases lay outside the gene matches. CDR3 coding DNA: TGTGCCAGCTCACCATTTACAGGGGCGGAGGGGTACACTGAAGCTTTCTTT. This sequence encodes CASSPFTGAEGYTEAFF.